This T cell receptor beta chain was documented in a study of blood T cell repertoires in COVID-19. Study-wide context: Samples taken during acute and convalescent COVID-19 were collected in the United States, Italy and Spain. Nucleic acid was either cDNA or gDNA, and it came from T cells, B-cell-depleted T cells, or PBMCs.

How the authors handled the data: Estimates of nucleated cell counts were drawn from the amplification of reference gene primers. Sequencing was performed with immunoSEQ multiplex PCR; in TCRdb, only in-frame clones are kept and a portion is missing. V, J and clone size were drawn from that table, and D and trimming were deduced from the DNA. The sample records about 34,000 clones, around 85% being singletons. The CDR3 length is 15 residues. CDR1 and CDR2 from the germline V gene are SGHTA and FQGNSA. Trimming removed 4 bases from V and 0 bases from J; junction bases left unmatched: 5. The sample was peripheral blood. This sequence joins TRBV7-2 and TRBJ2-7; 8 bases agree with TRBD2. The sequence was obtained from a human donor with acute or convalescent COVID-19. The donor label of this sample is uncertain. CDR3 amino acids: CASSSTSASSYEQYF. The CDR3 nucleotides read TGTGCCAGCAGCTCGACTAGCGCCAGCTCCTACGAGCAGTACTTC.